A selection of T cell receptor beta chains follows, all from one sample in a study of blood T cell repertoires in COVID-19. Measured with immunoSEQ multiplex PCR; TCRdb has only the in-frame clones, and not every one. The sample contains about 160,000 clones, over 75% of which appear only once. Material: peripheral blood. These TCRs come from a man aged 65 to 85 with acute or convalescent COVID-19. The conserved cysteine and the conserved F or W are not part of the CDR3 here.

v_gene	j_gene	CDR3aa
TRBV24-1	TRBJ2-3	ATSAQGTDTQY
TRBV6-2/TRBV6-3	TRBJ2-2	ASSYIDTGELF
TRBV19	TRBJ1-1	ASSIVLGPGATEAF
TRBV11-3	TRBJ1-3	ASSPGQGPGNTIY
TRBV11-3	TRBJ1-2	ASSLGTGNYGYT
TRBV27	TRBJ2-3	ASSLSQGANTDTQY
TRBV2	TRBJ1-4	ASSLTGQGTNEKLF
TRBV6-5	TRBJ1-2	ASKESGTGNYGYT
TRBV5-4	TRBJ2-1	ASSRTSGTYNEQF
TRBV6-1	TRBJ2-5	ASSERTSGRGETQY
TRBV4-3	TRBJ2-7	ASSQDHLAGGGEQY
TRBV5-1	TRBJ2-3	ASSRSGDITDTQY
TRBV9	TRBJ2-1	ASSVGDRGPYNEQF
TRBV27	TRBJ2-1	ASSIAGESYNEQF
TRBV5-1	TRBJ2-1	ASSLAGEYGNEQF
TRBV19	TRBJ1-1	ASSPRGTGLMNTEAF
TRBV9	TRBJ1-3	ASSAHYNSGNTIY
TRBV7-2	TRBJ2-5	ASSLDAGGQETQY
TRBV19	TRBJ1-2	ASSIWSGNEGGYT
TRBV29-1	TRBJ1-2	SVATGTTNYGYT
TRBV30	TRBJ2-1	AWVGLAGGRNEQF
TRBV12-3/TRBV12-4	TRBJ2-7	ASSSRVYEQY
TRBV11-2	TRBJ2-5	ASSLGSSMRETQY
TRBV2	TRBJ1-2	ASSDSGGTYYGYT